This TCR beta chain was profiled in a study of post-analysis software for immune sequencing data. The study, taken as a whole, reports: Included in a set of roughly five TRBV segments more frequent in patients than controls were TRBV5-6, TRBV5-1 and TRBV20-1.

Worth noting for this clonotype: What it binds is unknown.

Incorporated into the TCR beta cDNA libraries were unique molecular identifiers, which served to reduce PCR and sequencing biases. TCRdb re-derived calls from the PCR reads in MiXCR, one entry per CDR3 protein. The top ten hold 4.9% of the sample, which has 700,000 to 900,000 distinct CDR3 sequences, 35% to 55% seen once. Germline lookup yields CDR1 LGHNA and CDR2 YNFKEQ. This CDR3 is 16 amino acids long. What was sequenced was blood. The TCR was taken from a girl aged 5 to 17 with multiple sclerosis. This rearrangement joins TRBV4-2 to TRBJ2-4; the match to TRBD2 covers 14 bases. Near its end, the DNA agrees better with TRBJ2-7, so the J call may be wrong. CDR3 loop: CASSPSGLAGVYEQYF. In DNA, the CDR3 is TGTGCCAGCAGCCCCTCGGGACTAGCGGGAGTCTACGAGCAGTACTTC.